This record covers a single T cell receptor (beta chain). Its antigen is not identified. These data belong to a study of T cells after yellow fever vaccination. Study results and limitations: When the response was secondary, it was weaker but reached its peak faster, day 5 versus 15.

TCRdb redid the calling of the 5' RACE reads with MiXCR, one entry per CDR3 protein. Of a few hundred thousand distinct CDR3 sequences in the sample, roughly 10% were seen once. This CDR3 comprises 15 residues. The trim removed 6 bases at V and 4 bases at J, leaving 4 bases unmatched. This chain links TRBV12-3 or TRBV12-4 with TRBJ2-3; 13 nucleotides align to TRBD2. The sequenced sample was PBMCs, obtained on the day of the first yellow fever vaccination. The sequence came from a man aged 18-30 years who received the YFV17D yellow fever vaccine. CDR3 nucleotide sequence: TGTGCCAGCAGGCCGACTAGCGGGGGGTCAGATACGCAGTATTTT. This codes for CASRPTSGGSDTQYF.